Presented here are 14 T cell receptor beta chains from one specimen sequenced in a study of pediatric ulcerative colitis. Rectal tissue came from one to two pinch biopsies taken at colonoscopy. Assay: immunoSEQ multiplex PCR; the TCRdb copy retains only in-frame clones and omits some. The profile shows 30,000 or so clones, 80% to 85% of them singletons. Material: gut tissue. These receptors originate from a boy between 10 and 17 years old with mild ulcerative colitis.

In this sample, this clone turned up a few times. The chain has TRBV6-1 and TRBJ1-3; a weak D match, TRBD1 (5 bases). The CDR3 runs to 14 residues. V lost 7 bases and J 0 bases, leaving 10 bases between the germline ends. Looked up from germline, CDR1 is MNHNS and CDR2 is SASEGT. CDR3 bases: TGTGCCAGCACCGACAGAAACTCTGGAAACACCATATATTTT. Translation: CASTDRNSGNTIYF.

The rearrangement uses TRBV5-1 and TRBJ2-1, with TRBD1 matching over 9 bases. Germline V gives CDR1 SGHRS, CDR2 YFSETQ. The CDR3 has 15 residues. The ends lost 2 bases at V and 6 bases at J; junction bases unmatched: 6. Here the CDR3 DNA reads TGCGCCAGCAGCTTCCTAGGACAGGGGCCCAATGAGCAGTTCTTC. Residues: CASSFLGQGPNEQFF.

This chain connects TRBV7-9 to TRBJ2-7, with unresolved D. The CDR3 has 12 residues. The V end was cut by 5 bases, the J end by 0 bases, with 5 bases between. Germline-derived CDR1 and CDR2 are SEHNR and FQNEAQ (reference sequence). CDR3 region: CASSVNSYEQYF. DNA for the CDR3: TGTGCCAGCAGCGTAAACTCCTACGAGCAGTACTTC.

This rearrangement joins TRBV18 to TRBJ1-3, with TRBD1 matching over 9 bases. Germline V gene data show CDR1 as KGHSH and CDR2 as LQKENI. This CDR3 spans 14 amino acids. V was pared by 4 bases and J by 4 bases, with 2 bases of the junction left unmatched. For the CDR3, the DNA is TGTGCCAGCTCACAGGGACAGGGAGGAAACACCATATATTTT. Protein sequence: CASSQGQGGNTIYF. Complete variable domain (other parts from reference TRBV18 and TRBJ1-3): NAGVMQNPRHLVRRRGQEARLRCSPMKGHSHVYWYRQLPEEGLKFMVYLQKENIIDESGMPKERFSAEFPKEGPSILRIQQVVRGDSAAYFCASSQGQGGNTIYFGEGSWLTVV.

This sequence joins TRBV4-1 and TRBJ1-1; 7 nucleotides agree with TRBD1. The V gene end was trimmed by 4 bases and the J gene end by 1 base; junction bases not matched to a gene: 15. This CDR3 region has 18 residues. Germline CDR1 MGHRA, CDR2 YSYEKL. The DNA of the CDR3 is TGCGCCAGCAGCCCCTCCCCTAGACAGGGAAAATCGAACACTGAAGCTTTCTTT. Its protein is CASSPSPRQGKSNTEAFF.

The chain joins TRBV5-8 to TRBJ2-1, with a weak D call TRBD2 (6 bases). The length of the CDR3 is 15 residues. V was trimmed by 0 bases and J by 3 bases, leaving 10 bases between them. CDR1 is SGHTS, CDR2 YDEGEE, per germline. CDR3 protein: CASSLVGGGYNEQFF. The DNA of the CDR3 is TGTGCCAGCAGCTTGGTGGGGGGAGGCTACAATGAGCAGTTCTTC.

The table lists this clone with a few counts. The CDR3 reads CAWGTPGLAGGGETQYF. The CDR3 region has the DNA TGTGCCTGGGGAACCCCGGGACTAGCGGGGGGAGGGGAGACCCAGTACTTC. V is TRBV30 and J is TRBJ2-5; TRBD2 matches 15 bases. Germline V gene data show CDR1 as GTSNPN and CDR2 as SVGIG (reference sequence). The CDR3 covers 17 residues. Trimming removed 5 bases from V and 5 bases from J; junction bases left unmatched: 12. The full variable domain, rest sourced from reference TRBV30 and TRBJ2-5, is SQTIHQWPATLVQPVGSPLSLECTVEGTSNPNLYWYRQAAGRGLQLLFYSVGIGQISSEVPQNLSASRPQDRQFILSSKKLLLSDSGFYLCAWGTPGLAGGGETQYFGPGTRLLVL.

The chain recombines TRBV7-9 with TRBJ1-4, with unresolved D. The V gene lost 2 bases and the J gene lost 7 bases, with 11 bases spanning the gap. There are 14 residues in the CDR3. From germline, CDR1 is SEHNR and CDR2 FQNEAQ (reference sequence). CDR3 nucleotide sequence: TGTGCCAGCAGCTTAAGTAACAGACGTGAAAAACTGTTTTTT. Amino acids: CASSLSNRREKLFF.

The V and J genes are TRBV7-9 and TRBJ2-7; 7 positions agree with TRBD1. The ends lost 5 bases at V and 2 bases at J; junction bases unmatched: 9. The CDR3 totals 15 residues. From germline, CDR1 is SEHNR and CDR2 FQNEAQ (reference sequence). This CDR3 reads CASSLTTGSPYEQYF. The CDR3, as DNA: TGTGCCAGCAGCCTGACGACAGGGTCCCCCTACGAGCAGTACTTC.

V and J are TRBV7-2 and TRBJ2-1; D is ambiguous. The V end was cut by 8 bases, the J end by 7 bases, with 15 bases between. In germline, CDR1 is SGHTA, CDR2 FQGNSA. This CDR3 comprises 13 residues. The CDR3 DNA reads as TGTGCCAGCGGCACGAGGAGCAGGAATGAGCAGTTCTTC. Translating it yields CASGTRSRNEQFF.

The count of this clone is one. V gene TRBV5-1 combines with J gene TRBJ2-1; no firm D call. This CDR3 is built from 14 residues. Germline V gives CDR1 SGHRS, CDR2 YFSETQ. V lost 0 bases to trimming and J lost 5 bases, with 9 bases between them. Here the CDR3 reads CASSLGQNNNEQFF. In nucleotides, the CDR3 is TGCGCCAGCAGCTTGGGTCAGAATAACAATGAGCAGTTCTTC.

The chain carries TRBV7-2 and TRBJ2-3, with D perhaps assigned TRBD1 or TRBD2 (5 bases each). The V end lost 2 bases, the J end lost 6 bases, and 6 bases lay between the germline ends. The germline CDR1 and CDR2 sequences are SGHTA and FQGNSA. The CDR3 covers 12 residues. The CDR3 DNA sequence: TGTGCCAGCAGCTTATGGGGGGATACGCAGTATTTT. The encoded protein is CASSLWGDTQYF.

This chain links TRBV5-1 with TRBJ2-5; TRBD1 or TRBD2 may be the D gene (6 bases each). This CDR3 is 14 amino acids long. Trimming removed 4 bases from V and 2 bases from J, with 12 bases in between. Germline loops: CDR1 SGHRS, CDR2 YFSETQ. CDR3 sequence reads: CASSRGTPQETQYF. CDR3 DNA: TGCGCCAGCAGCCGGGGGACACCACAAGAGACCCAGTACTTC.

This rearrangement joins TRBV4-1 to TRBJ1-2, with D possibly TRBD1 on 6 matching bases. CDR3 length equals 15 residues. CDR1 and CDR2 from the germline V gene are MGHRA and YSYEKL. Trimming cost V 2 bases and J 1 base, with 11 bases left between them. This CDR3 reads CASSQIGGRNYGYTF. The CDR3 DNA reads TGCGCCAGCAGCCAAATAGGGGGACGTAACTATGGCTACACCTTC.